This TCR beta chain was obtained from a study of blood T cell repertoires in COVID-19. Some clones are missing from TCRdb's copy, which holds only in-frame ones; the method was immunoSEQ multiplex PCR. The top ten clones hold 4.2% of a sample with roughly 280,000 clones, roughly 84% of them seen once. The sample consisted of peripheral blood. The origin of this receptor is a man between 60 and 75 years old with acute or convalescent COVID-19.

The CDR3 DNA reads as TGTGCCAGCAGCTTTCGGGGATCACCGGGACAGGGTGTCTTCGAGCAGTACTTC. Translating gives CASSFRGSPGQGVFEQYF. This rearrangement joins TRBV7-8 to TRBJ2-7; 9 bases map to TRBD1. The trim removed 3 bases at V and 6 bases at J, leaving 18 bases unmatched. There are 18 residues in the CDR3. Looked up from germline, CDR1 is SGHVS and CDR2 is FQNEAQ.